This T cell receptor beta chain was sequenced in a study of T-cell memory formation after mild COVID-19. Study-wide findings and caveats: Clones from the second wave (peaking day 37) had unconfirmed SARS-CoV-2 specificity. Day 15 to 85 contracting clones showed balanced CD4/CD8; later expanders leaned CD4+.

The V gene lost 4 bases and the J gene lost 4 bases, with 18 bases spanning the gap. The CDR3 spans 16 residues. Germline V gives CDR1 SGHRS, CDR2 YFSETQ. For this clonotype: Its antigen is unknown.

TCRdb reanalysed the 5' RACE reads using MiXCR and keeps one entry per CDR3 protein. Among about 55,000 distinct CDR3 sequences listed, 28% were seen once. Sequencing used PBMCs or a T cell subset sorted from them (not recorded which). The J gene is TRBJ1-3, the V gene TRBV5-1; no definite D call. The clonotype was recovered from a man younger than 35 who had mild COVID-19 (a few samples of this study predate the infection). Cell type and time point are not known. DNA of the CDR3: TGCGCCAGCAGCCTTCACGGGCTCCCGGGCGGAAACACCATATATTTT. Encoded protein: CASSLHGLPGGNTIYF.